The T cell receptor beta chain described here comes from a study of human T cells and chemical hapten exposure. Findings and limits, study-wide: With regard to DPC sensitization, TCRs above 1 in 1000 frequency did not change.

CDR3 size: 15 residues. V was pared by 2 bases and J by 2 bases, with 13 bases between. Germline CDR1 SGHAT, CDR2 FQNNGV. As concerns this clonotype: Its antigen is undetermined.

Described time point: patch test 3, about 24 weeks after DPC sensitization. Described treatment: therapeutic diphenylcyclopropenone sensitization with weekly scalp DPC. The total RNA was obtained from whole blood that was not fractionated. TCRdb reanalysed the RACE reads using MiXCR and keeps one entry per CDR3 protein. The table lists just under 65,000 distinct CDR3 sequences, about 11% of them singletons, with less than 2.5% in the top ten. This sequence originates from a young woman with alopecia areata. Some clones in this sample may be carry-over from other donors' samples. V gene TRBV11-2 combines with J gene TRBJ2-7; D is uncertain. This specimen was whole blood, taken in connection with sensitization to the hapten diphenylcyclopropenone (DPC). The CDR3 DNA is TGTGCCAGCAGCTTACATTTGGGAACTACCTACGAGCAGTACTTC. It is translated as CASSLHLGTTYEQYF.